This T cell receptor beta chain was obtained from a study of cytomegalovirus exposure and HLA in healthy donors. Per the germline V gene, CDR1 is MNHNY and CDR2 is SVGAGI (reference sequence). Trimming cost V 2 bases and J 8 bases; bases outside gene matches: 5. The CDR3 has 15 amino acids. PCR involved 60 Vbeta and 13 Jbeta primers. As originally analysed: Tens of millions of unique TCR beta chains, around 10 million of them shared, were counted by a later analysis. The method was immunoSEQ multiplex PCR; TCRdb's version includes in-frame clones alone and lacks a portion of them. V and J calls and clone size are as listed in that table; D and trimming were resolved from the DNA. This table has 170,000 or so clones, roughly four fifths appearing once.

Sequences were obtained from PBMCs. The origin of this receptor is a man aged 45-65 years in good health and CMV-seronegative. V gene TRBV6-6 combines with J gene TRBJ1-4; TRBD1 matches at 10 bases. The CDR3 region has the DNA TGTGCCAGCAGTTACCCCGGGACAGGGGAGGAAAAACTGTTTTTT. Protein sequence: CASSYPGTGEEKLFF.